Listed below are T cell receptor beta chains from one sample, sequenced in a study of cytomegalovirus exposure and HLA in healthy donors. Method: immunoSEQ multiplex PCR; TCRdb's copy keeps in-frame clones and lacks some. The sample holds tens of thousands of clones, about 65% seen once. The sequenced sample was PBMCs. These receptor sequences come from a woman aged 25 to 45 in good health and CMV-seronegative. Each CDR3 is given with its conserved first and last residue. Fields, in order: V gene, D gene, CDR3 length, clone size, J gene, CDR3 protein, CDR3 DNA. D genes are given only for firm matches. Expanded clones are given a class, and other clones once, few, many or no size at all.

V gene: TRBV19
D gene: -
CDR3 length: 16
clone size: few
J gene: TRBJ2-1
CDR3 protein: CASSIETGRGYNEQFF
CDR3 DNA: TGTGCCAGTAGTATAGAAACAGGGAGGGGGTACAATGAGCAGTTCTTC

V gene: TRBV7-9
D gene: TRBD1
CDR3 length: 17
clone size: -
J gene: TRBJ2-2
CDR3 protein: CASSGQGGQSSAGELFF
CDR3 DNA: TGTGCCAGCAGCGGACAGGGGGGTCAGTCGTCCGCCGGGGAGCTGTTTTTT

V gene: TRBV28
D gene: TRBD1
CDR3 length: 15
clone size: once
J gene: TRBJ1-1
CDR3 protein: CASRPDRGLSTEAFF
CDR3 DNA: TGTGCCAGCAGGCCGGACAGGGGACTGAGCACTGAAGCTTTCTTT

V gene: TRBV6-1
D gene: TRBD1
CDR3 length: 14
clone size: -
J gene: TRBJ2-3
CDR3 protein: CASREQGVTDTQYF
CDR3 DNA: TGTGCCAGCAGGGAACAGGGGGTTACAGATACGCAGTATTTT

V gene: TRBV19
D gene: TRBD1
CDR3 length: 16
clone size: -
J gene: TRBJ2-7
CDR3 protein: CASSSQGQGGSYEQYF
CDR3 DNA: TGTGCCAGTAGTAGCCAGGGACAGGGAGGATCCTACGAGCAGTACTTC

V gene: TRBV6-6
D gene: TRBD2
CDR3 length: 16
clone size: -
J gene: TRBJ2-7
CDR3 protein: CASNYRGDGSSYEQYF
CDR3 DNA: TGTGCCAGCAATTATCGGGGGGACGGGAGCTCCTACGAGCAGTACTTC

V gene: TRBV2
D gene: TRBD1
CDR3 length: 12
clone size: -
J gene: TRBJ1-4
CDR3 protein: CASRGQGKKLFF
CDR3 DNA: TGTGCCAGCAGAGGACAGGGGAAGAAACTGTTTTTT

V gene: TRBV15
D gene: -
CDR3 length: 14
clone size: few
J gene: TRBJ2-7
CDR3 protein: CATSISVGAYEQYF
CDR3 DNA: TGTGCCACCAGCATATCTGTTGGAGCCTACGAGCAGTACTTC

V gene: TRBV7-6
D gene: TRBD2
CDR3 length: 14
clone size: -
J gene: TRBJ2-7
CDR3 protein: CASSLVGGSNEQYF
CDR3 DNA: TGTGCCAGCAGCTTAGTGGGAGGGAGCAACGAGCAGTACTTC

V gene: TRBV11-3
D gene: TRBD1
CDR3 length: 15
clone size: -
J gene: TRBJ1-2
CDR3 protein: CASSLNSGTGMGYTF
CDR3 DNA: TGTGCCAGCAGCTTAAATTCTGGGACAGGGATGGGCTACACCTTC

V gene: TRBV5-4
D gene: TRBD1
CDR3 length: 14
clone size: -
J gene: TRBJ1-2
CDR3 protein: CASNPQGMDYGYTF
CDR3 DNA: TGTGCCAGCAACCCACAGGGGATGGACTATGGCTACACCTTC

V gene: TRBV6-1
D gene: -
CDR3 length: 15
clone size: few
J gene: TRBJ1-3
CDR3 protein: CASSEVQGSGNTIYF
CDR3 DNA: TGTGCCAGCAGTGAAGTGCAGGGTTCAGGAAACACCATATATTTT

V gene: TRBV6-5
D gene: TRBD1
CDR3 length: 13
clone size: -
J gene: TRBJ2-5
CDR3 protein: CASSRDRQETQYF
CDR3 DNA: TGTGCCAGCAGCCGGGACAGACAAGAGACCCAGTACTTC

V gene: TRBV7-9
D gene: -
CDR3 length: 15
clone size: -
J gene: TRBJ2-3
CDR3 protein: CASSLGAISTDTQYF
CDR3 DNA: TGTGCCAGCAGCTTAGGAGCAATTAGCACAGATACGCAGTATTTT

V gene: TRBV18
D gene: TRBD1
CDR3 length: 14
clone size: -
J gene: TRBJ2-7
CDR3 protein: CASSPRTGGSEQYF
CDR3 DNA: TGTGCCAGCTCACCAAGGACAGGGGGCTCCGAGCAGTACTTC

V gene: TRBV6-1
D gene: -
CDR3 length: 13
clone size: -
J gene: TRBJ1-5
CDR3 protein: CASRGAVDQPQHF
CDR3 DNA: TGTGCCAGCAGGGGGGCGGTCGATCAGCCCCAGCATTTT

V gene: TRBV29-1
D gene: -
CDR3 length: 17
clone size: -
J gene: TRBJ1-2
CDR3 protein: CSVEDNIGGARGYGYTF
CDR3 DNA: TGCAGCGTTGAAGATAATATTGGGGGGGCGCGGGGCTATGGCTACACCTTC

V gene: TRBV6-5
D gene: -
CDR3 length: 12
clone size: -
J gene: TRBJ2-2
CDR3 protein: CASSEQGAELFF
CDR3 DNA: TGTGCCAGCAGTGAACAGGGCGCGGAGCTGTTTTTT

V gene: TRBV19
D gene: -
CDR3 length: 14
clone size: -
J gene: TRBJ1-4
CDR3 protein: CASGTGLANEKLFF
CDR3 DNA: TGTGCCAGTGGAACGGGACTCGCTAATGAAAAACTGTTTTTT

V gene: TRBV30
D gene: TRBD1
CDR3 length: 15
clone size: -
J gene: TRBJ1-5
CDR3 protein: CAWSVLGTAHQPQHF
CDR3 DNA: TGTGCCTGGAGTGTACTAGGGACAGCTCATCAGCCCCAGCATTTT

V gene: TRBV11-2
D gene: TRBD2
CDR3 length: 16
clone size: -
J gene: TRBJ2-7
CDR3 protein: CASSLEVLAGVYEQYF
CDR3 DNA: TGTGCCAGCAGCTTAGAAGTGCTAGCGGGGGTCTACGAGCAGTACTTC

V gene: TRBV28
D gene: -
CDR3 length: 14
clone size: -
J gene: TRBJ2-1
CDR3 protein: CASSPRQDRNEQFF
CDR3 DNA: TGTGCCAGCAGTCCTCGACAGGATAGGAATGAGCAGTTCTTC

V gene: TRBV5-6
D gene: TRBD1
CDR3 length: 16
clone size: -
J gene: TRBJ2-2
CDR3 protein: CASSLPGQGITGELFF
CDR3 DNA: TGTGCCAGCAGCTTGCCGGGACAGGGTATTACCGGGGAGCTGTTTTTT

V gene: TRBV28
D gene: TRBD2
CDR3 length: 15
clone size: few
J gene: TRBJ2-5
CDR3 protein: CASSTASGGGGTQYF
CDR3 DNA: TGTGCCAGCAGTACCGCTAGCGGGGGCGGGGGGACCCAGTACTTC

V gene: TRBV7-6
D gene: -
CDR3 length: 13
clone size: -
J gene: TRBJ2-4
CDR3 protein: CASSSSAKNIQYF
CDR3 DNA: TGTGCCAGCAGCTCTTCAGCCAAAAACATTCAGTACTTC

V gene: TRBV6-5
D gene: -
CDR3 length: 14
clone size: -
J gene: TRBJ2-5
CDR3 protein: CASSYLEGGETQYF
CDR3 DNA: TGTGCCAGCAGTTACCTTGAAGGGGGAGAGACCCAGTACTTC

V gene: TRBV7-9
D gene: -
CDR3 length: 12
clone size: -
J gene: TRBJ2-1
CDR3 protein: CSTRDLDNEQFF
CDR3 DNA: TGTTCCACCCGGGACTTAGACAATGAGCAGTTCTTC